A single sample is the source of the 22 T cell receptor beta chains below, sequenced in a study of T-cell memory formation after mild COVID-19. TCRdb re-analysed the 5' RACE reads in MiXCR, keeping a single row per CDR3 protein. The sample lists some 290,000 distinct CDR3 sequences, about 17% occurring once. Sequencing input: PBMCs or a T cell subset sorted from them (not recorded which). The receptors stem from a man in his late teens or twenties who had mild COVID-19 (a few samples of this study predate the infection). Cell type and time point are not known.

This clonotype was seen more than once but under ten times. This chain uses TRBV7-9 with TRBJ1-4; weak D call: TRBD1 (6 bases). The germline gives CDR1 SEHNR, CDR2 FQNEAQ (reference sequence). The CDR3 has 15 amino acids. The V and J ends lost 3 bases and 4 bases respectively, with 12 bases between them. The CDR3, as DNA: TGTGCCAGCAGCTTCCCTGAGGGGGGTAATGAAAAACTGTTTTTT. Translated, it gives CASSFPEGGNEKLFF.

The genes are TRBV7-8 and TRBJ1-5; D uncertain. The V and J ends lost 3 bases and 5 bases respectively, with 11 bases between them. Germline loops: CDR1 SGHVS, CDR2 FQNEAQ. The CDR3 contains 14 residues. In nucleotides, the CDR3 is TGTGCCAGCAGCTTCCAAGACACCGATCAGCCCCAGCATTTT. It specifies CASSFQDTDQPQHF. Using reference TRBV7-8 and TRBJ1-5 for the parts outside the CDR3, the full variable domain is GAGVSQSPRYKVAKRGQDVALRCDPISGHVSLFWYQQALGQGPEFLTYFQNEAQLDKSGLPSDRFFAERPEGSVSTLKIQRTQQEDSAVYLCASSFQDTDQPQHFGDGTRLSIL.

This clonotype was counted only a few times. The CDR3 is CASTLLVLGDYGYTF. Here the CDR3 DNA reads TGTGCCAGCACTTTACTGGTATTAGGGGACTATGGCTACACCTTC. The rearrangement joins TRBV6-6 to TRBJ1-2; a possible D gene is TRBD1 (5 bases). Germline values: CDR1 MNHNY, CDR2 SVGAGI (reference sequence). The ends were cut back, 7 bases at V and 3 bases at J, with 18 bases in the middle. The CDR3 loop spans 15 amino acids.

CDR3 sequence: CASSLTVLAELEIAKNIQYF. CDR3 nucleotide sequence: TGTGCCAGCAGCTTAACGGTCTTGGCAGAATTGGAAATAGCCAAAAACATTCAGTACTTC. V and J are TRBV7-2 and TRBJ2-4; no clear D. Trimming pared 2 bases from V and 0 bases from J, leaving 23 bases between. The CDR3 extends over 20 amino acids. From germline, CDR1 is SGHTA and CDR2 FQGNSA.

This clonotype has just a few counts. The chain recombines TRBV4-3 with TRBJ2-3; 12 bases match TRBD2. Trimming removed 6 bases from V and 2 bases from J; junction bases left unmatched: 6. Germline lookup yields CDR1 LGHNA and CDR2 YSLEER. CDR3 length: 16 amino acids. The CDR3 protein is CASRLGLAGYTDTQYF. CDR3 bases: TGCGCCAGCAGACTAGGACTAGCGGGGTACACAGATACGCAGTATTTT.

Points on this clonotype: A read error may account for a junction end that differs from germline. The CDR3 region has the DNA TGCGCAAGCAGCCCGCAGAGCTCTGGGGCCAACGTCCTGACTTTC. Protein: CASSPQSSGANVLTF. The chain employs TRBV4-1 and TRBJ2-6; D not certain. Germline CDR1 is MGHRA and CDR2 is YSYEKL. The CDR3 runs 15 residues.

This clonotype has just a few counts. The chain uses TRBV6-5 and TRBJ2-3, with 8 positions matching TRBD1. CDR3 length: 15 residues. The V segment lost 2 bases and the J segment 6 bases; nucleotides outside the gene matches: 7. Germline V gene sequence: CDR1 MNHEY, CDR2 SVGAGI. For the CDR3, the DNA is TGTGCCAGCAGTTACCGGGACAGGCCCGTTGATACGCAGTATTTT. Translated, it gives CASSYRDRPVDTQYF.

The chain links TRBV7-6 to TRBJ1-1; no reliable D call. The CDR3 totals 14 residues. The ends were cut back, 5 bases at V and 4 bases at J, with 14 bases in the middle. The germline gives CDR1 SGHVS, CDR2 FNYEAQ. The CDR3 is CASSATGWGTEAFF. The CDR3 region has the DNA TGTGCCAGCAGCGCCACGGGATGGGGCACTGAAGCTTTCTTT.

This clonotype showed up many times. The chain combines TRBV12-3 or TRBV12-4 with TRBJ2-7; maybe TRBD2 (5 bases). V was shortened by 10 bases and J by 5 bases, with 18 bases between the two germline ends. The CDR3 covers 13 residues. DNA for the CDR3: TGTGCCATCTCAAGGACTTCGAAAAACGAGCAGTACTTC. Amino acid sequence: CAISRTSKNEQYF.

This clonotype was counted only a few times. The V gene is TRBV20-1, the J gene TRBJ2-1; no clear D gene. The CDR3 has 14 amino acids. Germline V gene data show CDR1 as DFQATT and CDR2 as SNEGSKA (reference sequence). The ends were cut back, 1 base at V and 0 bases at J, with 7 bases in the middle. The CDR3 region is CSARGPSSYNEQFF. DNA of the CDR3: TGCAGTGCTAGAGGTCCAAGCTCCTACAATGAGCAGTTCTTC.

V and J are TRBV10-3 and TRBJ2-1; TRBD2 agrees at 8 bases. Per germline, CDR1 ENHRY and CDR2 SYGVKD. J was trimmed by 5 bases and V by 3 bases; bases with no gene match: 6. This CDR3 has 15 amino acids. In nucleotides, the CDR3 is TGTGCCATCAGTGATCGGCGGGGGGTTCACAATGAGCAGTTCTTC. Its protein is CAISDRRGVHNEQFF.

The J gene is TRBJ2-2, the V gene TRBV28, with TRBD2 identical over 9 bases. Germline values: CDR1 MDHEN, CDR2 SYDVKM. Trimming cost V 2 bases and J 3 bases; bases outside gene matches: 1. The CDR3 runs to 15 residues. The CDR3 is CASSLLAGYTGELFF. In DNA, the CDR3 is TGTGCCAGCAGTTTACTAGCGGGGTACACCGGGGAGCTGTTTTTT.

The rearrangement links TRBV12-3 or TRBV12-4 to TRBJ1-2; tentatively, D is TRBD1 (6 bases). V lost 6 bases to trimming and J lost 3 bases, with 17 bases between them. CDR3 size: 15 residues. CDR3 amino acids: CASSRAPRTDYGYTF. Written as DNA, the CDR3 is TGTGCCAGCAGCCGCGCCCCCAGGACAGACTATGGCTACACCTTC.

In this sample, this clonotype turned up once. The V and J genes are TRBV12-3 or TRBV12-4 and TRBJ1-5, with D possibly matching TRBD1 (5 bases). This CDR3 has 14 residues. V was shortened by 3 bases and J by 3 bases, with 9 bases between the two germline ends. DNA of the CDR3: TGTGCCAGCAGTTTTCGGGGGGTCAATCAGCCCCAGCATTTT. Protein product: CASSFRGVNQPQHF.

This clonotype was observed a handful of times. This may stem from a read error, because a much larger clone lies one nucleotide away. This chain's CDR3 is CDSNGQPQETQYF. CDR3 DNA sequence: TGTGACAGCAACGGACAGCCACAAGAGACCCAGTACTTC. V is TRBV11-2 and J is TRBJ2-5; D is perhaps TRBD1 (6 bases). The CDR3 spans 13 residues. Looked up from germline, CDR1 is SGHAT and CDR2 is FQNNGV.

Ten or more counts support this clonotype. The V gene is TRBV7-9, the J gene TRBJ2-3; D gene ambiguous. In germline, CDR1 is SEHNR, CDR2 FQNEAQ (reference sequence). V lost 5 bases, J lost 6 bases, and 12 bases lay in between. The CDR3 runs to 13 residues. CDR3 nucleotides: TGTGCCAGCAGCCCTGAAGGTCCCGATACGCAGTATTTT. Encoded protein: CASSPEGPDTQYF.

The V and J genes are TRBV6-2 or TRBV6-3 and TRBJ2-2, with D possibly matching TRBD1 (5 bases). Germline CDR1 reads MNHEY; CDR2 reads SVGEGT. This CDR3 spans 13 amino acids. Between the trimmed V and J ends, which lost 6 bases and 5 bases, there was a span of 10 bases. The CDR3 region has the DNA TGTGCCAGCAGCCAGGGTCGAACCGGGGAGCTGTTTTTT. This codes for CASSQGRTGELFF.

This clonotype came up a few times. V usage is TRBV7-6 and J usage is TRBJ2-7; 11 nucleotides agree with TRBD2. V shed 5 bases, J shed 7 bases, and the junction held 10 bases outside the gene matches. This CDR3 comprises 15 residues. Germline CDR1 reads SGHVS; CDR2 reads FNYEAQ. The CDR3: CASSARSGGAGEQYV. In DNA form, the CDR3 reads TGTGCCAGCAGCGCCCGTAGCGGGGGGGCAGGGGAGCAGTACGTC.

The CDR3, as DNA: TGTGCCAGCAGAATTGGGACTGCCTACACAGATACGCAGTATTTT. This translates into CASRIGTAYTDTQYF. The gene calls are TRBV12-3 or TRBV12-4 and TRBJ2-3, with D possibly matching TRBD2 (6 bases). This CDR3 has 15 residues. Trimming shortened V by 6 bases and J by 2 bases, and 15 bases separated the two germline ends.

This clonotype was seen only a few times. The gene calls are TRBV5-1 and TRBJ1-1; no definite D call. Germline V gene data show CDR1 as SGHRS and CDR2 as YFSETQ. CDR3 length: 14 residues. V lost 4 bases to trimming and J lost 5 bases, with 15 bases between them. The CDR3 coding sequence is TGCGCCAGCAGCATCGACTTGCCTGGGACTGAAGCTTTCTTT. Amino acids: CASSIDLPGTEAFF.

This clonotype occurred a few times. The V and J genes are TRBV5-1 and TRBJ1-6; TRBD1 matches at 7 bases. CDR1 and CDR2 from the germline V gene are SGHRS and YFSETQ. The CDR3 loop spans 13 amino acids. With 7 bases clipped from V and 10 bases from J, the junction kept 8 bases outside the gene matches. CDR3 nucleotide sequence: TGCGCCAGCCGGGACAGTGAGGACTCACCCCTCCACTTT. Its protein product is CASRDSEDSPLHF.

This clonotype was counted only a few times. V and J are TRBV7-6 and TRBJ2-7, with 7 bases fitting TRBD2. With 1 base clipped from V and 3 bases from J, the junction kept 15 bases outside the gene matches. Germline V gene lookup returns CDR1 SGHVS and CDR2 FNYEAQ. There are 18 residues in the CDR3. The CDR3 loop reads CASSLERGPTSTRYEQYF. The CDR3 coding sequence is TGTGCCAGCAGCTTAGAGCGGGGACCCACCTCGACCCGCTACGAGCAGTACTTC.